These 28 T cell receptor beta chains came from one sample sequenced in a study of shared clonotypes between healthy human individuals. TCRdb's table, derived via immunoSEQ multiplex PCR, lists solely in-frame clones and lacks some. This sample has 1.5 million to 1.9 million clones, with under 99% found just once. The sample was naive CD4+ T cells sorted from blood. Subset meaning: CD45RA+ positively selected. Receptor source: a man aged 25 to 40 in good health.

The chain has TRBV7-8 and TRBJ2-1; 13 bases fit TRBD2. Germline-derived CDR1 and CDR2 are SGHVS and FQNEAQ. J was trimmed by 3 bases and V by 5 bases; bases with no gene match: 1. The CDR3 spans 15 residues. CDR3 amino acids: CASSRTSGGYNEQFF. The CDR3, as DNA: TGTGCCAGCAGCCGGACTAGCGGGGGCTACAATGAGCAGTTCTTC. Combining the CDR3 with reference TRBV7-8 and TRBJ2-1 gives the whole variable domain GAGVSQSPRYKVAKRGQDVALRCDPISGHVSLFWYQQALGQGPEFLTYFQNEAQLDKSGLPSDRFFAERPEGSVSTLKIQRTQQEDSAVYLCASSRTSGGYNEQFFGPGTRLTVL.

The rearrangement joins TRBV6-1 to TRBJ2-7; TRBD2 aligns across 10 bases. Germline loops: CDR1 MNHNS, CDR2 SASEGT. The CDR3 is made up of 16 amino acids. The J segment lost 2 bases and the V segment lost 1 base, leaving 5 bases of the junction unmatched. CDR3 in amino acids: CASSEGLLAGPYEQYF. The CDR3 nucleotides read TGTGCCAGCAGTGAAGGTCTACTAGCGGGGCCCTACGAGCAGTACTTC.

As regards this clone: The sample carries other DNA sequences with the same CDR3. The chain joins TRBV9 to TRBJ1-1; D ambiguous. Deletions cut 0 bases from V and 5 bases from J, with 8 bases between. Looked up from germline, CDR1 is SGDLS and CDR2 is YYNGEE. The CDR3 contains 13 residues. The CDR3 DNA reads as TGTGCCAGCAGCGTAGAATTGGATACTGAAGCTTTCTTT. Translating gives CASSVELDTEAFF.

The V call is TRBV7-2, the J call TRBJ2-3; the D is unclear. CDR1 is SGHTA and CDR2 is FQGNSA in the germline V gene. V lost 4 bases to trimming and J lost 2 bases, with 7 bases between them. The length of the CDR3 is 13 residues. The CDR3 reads CASSSQITDTQYF. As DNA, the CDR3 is TGTGCCAGCAGCTCTCAAATCACAGATACGCAGTATTTT. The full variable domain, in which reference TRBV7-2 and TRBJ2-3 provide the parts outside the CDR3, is GAGVSQSPSNKVTEKGKDVELRCDPISGHTALYWYRQSLGQGLEFLIYFQGNSAPDKSGLPSDRFSAERTGGSVSTLTIQRTQQEDSAVYLCASSSQITDTQYFGPGTRLTVL.

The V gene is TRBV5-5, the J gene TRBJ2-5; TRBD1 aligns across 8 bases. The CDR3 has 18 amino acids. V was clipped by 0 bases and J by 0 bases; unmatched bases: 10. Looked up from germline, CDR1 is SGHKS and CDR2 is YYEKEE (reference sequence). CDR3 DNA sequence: TGTGCCAGCAGCTTGGCGACGGGACAGGCCAGGTACCAAGAGACCCAGTACTTC. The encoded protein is CASSLATGQARYQETQYF.

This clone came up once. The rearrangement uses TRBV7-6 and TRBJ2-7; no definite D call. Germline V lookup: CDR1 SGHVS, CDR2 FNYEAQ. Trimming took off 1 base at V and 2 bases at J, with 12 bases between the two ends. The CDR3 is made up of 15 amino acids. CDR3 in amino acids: CASSLGRAPAYEQYF. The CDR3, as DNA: TGTGCCAGCAGCTTAGGAAGGGCTCCCGCCTACGAGCAGTACTTC.

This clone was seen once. This chain's CDR3 is CASSLVPQGPYEQYF. The DNA of the CDR3 is TGTGCCAGCTCACTAGTCCCACAGGGGCCCTACGAGCAGTACTTC. The V gene is TRBV18, the J gene TRBJ2-7; TRBD1 matches at 7 bases. Germline CDR1 KGHSH, CDR2 LQKENI. Germline trimming cut 4 bases from V and 2 bases from J; bases unmatched to any gene: 8. CDR3 length: 15 residues.

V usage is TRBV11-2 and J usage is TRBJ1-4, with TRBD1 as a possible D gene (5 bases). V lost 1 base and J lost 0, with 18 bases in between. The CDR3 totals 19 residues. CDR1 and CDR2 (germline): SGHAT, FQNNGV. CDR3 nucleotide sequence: TGTGCCAGCAGCTTAGCCCAATCGGGGTTGGGGGCAACTAATGAAAAACTGTTTTTT. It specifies CASSLAQSGLGATNEKLFF. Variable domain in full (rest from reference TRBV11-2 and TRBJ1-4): EAGVAQSPRYKIIEKRQSVAFWCNPISGHATLYWYQQILGQGPKLLIQFQNNGVVDDSQLPKDRFSAERLKGVDSTLKIQPAKLEDSAVYLCASSLAQSGLGATNEKLFFGSGTQLSVL.

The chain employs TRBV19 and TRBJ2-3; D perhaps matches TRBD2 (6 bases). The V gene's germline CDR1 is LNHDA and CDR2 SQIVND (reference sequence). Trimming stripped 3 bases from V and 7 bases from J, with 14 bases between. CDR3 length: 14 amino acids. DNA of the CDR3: TGTGCCAGTAGTATTCGGGGGTTCAGGAATACGCAGTATTTT. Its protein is CASSIRGFRNTQYF.

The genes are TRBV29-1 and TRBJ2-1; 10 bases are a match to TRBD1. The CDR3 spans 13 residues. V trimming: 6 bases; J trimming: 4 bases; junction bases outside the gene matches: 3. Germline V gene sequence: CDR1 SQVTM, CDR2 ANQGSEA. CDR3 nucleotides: TGCAGCGTCTGGACAGGGGGTTACAATGAGCAGTTCTTC. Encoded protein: CSVWTGGYNEQFF.

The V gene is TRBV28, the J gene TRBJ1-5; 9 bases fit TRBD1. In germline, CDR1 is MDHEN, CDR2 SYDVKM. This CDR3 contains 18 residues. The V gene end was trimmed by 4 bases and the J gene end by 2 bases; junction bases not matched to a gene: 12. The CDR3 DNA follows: TGTGCCAGCAGTTCTCCGGGACAGGGAAGTTCGGGCAATCAGCCCCAGCATTTT. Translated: CASSSPGQGSSGNQPQHF.

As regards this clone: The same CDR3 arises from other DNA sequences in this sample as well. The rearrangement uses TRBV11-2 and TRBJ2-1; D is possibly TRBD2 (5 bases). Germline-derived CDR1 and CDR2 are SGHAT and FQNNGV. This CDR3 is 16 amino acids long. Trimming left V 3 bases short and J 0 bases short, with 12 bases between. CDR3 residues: CASSLAGGSSYNEQFF. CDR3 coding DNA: TGTGCCAGCAGCTTGGCGGGTGGAAGCTCCTACAATGAGCAGTTCTTC.

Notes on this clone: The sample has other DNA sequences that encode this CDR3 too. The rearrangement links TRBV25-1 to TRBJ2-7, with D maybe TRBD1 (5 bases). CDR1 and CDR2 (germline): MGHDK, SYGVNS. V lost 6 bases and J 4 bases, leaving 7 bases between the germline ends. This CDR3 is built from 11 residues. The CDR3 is CASRGVYEQYF. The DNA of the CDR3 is TGTGCCAGCAGAGGGGTGTACGAGCAGTACTTC.

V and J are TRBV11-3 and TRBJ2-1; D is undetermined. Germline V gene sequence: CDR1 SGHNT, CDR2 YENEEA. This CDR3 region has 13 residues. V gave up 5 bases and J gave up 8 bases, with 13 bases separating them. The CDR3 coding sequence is TGTGCCAGCAGCCCCGCCGGCATCCATGAGCAGTTCTTC. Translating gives CASSPAGIHEQFF.

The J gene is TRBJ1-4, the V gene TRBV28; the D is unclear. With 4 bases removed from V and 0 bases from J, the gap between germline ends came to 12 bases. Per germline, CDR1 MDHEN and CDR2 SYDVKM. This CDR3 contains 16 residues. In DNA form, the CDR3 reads TGTGCCAGCAGTTCAGTGTGGGATGCAACTAATGAAAAACTGTTTTTT. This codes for CASSSVWDATNEKLFF.

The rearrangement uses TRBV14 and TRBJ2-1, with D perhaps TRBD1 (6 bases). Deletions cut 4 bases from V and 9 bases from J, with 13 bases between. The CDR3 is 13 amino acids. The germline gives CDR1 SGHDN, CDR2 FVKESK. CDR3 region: CASSLIPDSEQFF. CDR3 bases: TGTGCCAGCAGCCTTATCCCGGACAGTGAGCAGTTCTTC.

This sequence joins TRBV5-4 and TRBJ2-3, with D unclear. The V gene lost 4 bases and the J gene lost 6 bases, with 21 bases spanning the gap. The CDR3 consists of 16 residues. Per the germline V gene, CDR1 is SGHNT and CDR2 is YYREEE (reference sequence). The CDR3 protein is CASSRGGRISPDTQYF. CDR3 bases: TGTGCCAGCAGCCGTGGTGGAAGAATCTCGCCGGATACGCAGTATTTT.

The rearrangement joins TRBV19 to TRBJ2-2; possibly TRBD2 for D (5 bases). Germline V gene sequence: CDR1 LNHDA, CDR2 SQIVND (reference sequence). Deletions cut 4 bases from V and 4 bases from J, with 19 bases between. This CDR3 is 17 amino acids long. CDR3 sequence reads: CASSRMGSSVGTGELFF. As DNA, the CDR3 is TGTGCCAGTAGTAGGATGGGGAGTAGCGTTGGCACCGGGGAGCTGTTTTTT. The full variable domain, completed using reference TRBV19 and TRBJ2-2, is DGGITQSPKYLFRKEGQNVTLSCEQNLNHDAMYWYRQDPGQGLRLIYYSQIVNDFQKGDIAEGYSVSREKKESFPLTVTSAQKNPTAFYLCASSRMGSSVGTGELFFGEGSRLTVL.

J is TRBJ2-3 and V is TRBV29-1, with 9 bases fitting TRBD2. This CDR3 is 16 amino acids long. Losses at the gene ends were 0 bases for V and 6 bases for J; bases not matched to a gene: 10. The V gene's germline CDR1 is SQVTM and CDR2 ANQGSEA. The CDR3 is CSVEDRLAGVPDTQYF. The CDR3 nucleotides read TGCAGCGTTGAAGATCGGTTAGCGGGAGTTCCGGATACGCAGTATTTT.

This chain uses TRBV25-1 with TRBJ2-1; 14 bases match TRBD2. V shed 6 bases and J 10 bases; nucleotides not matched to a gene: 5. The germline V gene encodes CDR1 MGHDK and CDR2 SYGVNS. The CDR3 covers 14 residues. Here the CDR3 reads CASRTSGRATEQFF. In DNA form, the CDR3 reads TGTGCCAGCAGGACTAGCGGGAGGGCGACCGAGCAGTTCTTC.

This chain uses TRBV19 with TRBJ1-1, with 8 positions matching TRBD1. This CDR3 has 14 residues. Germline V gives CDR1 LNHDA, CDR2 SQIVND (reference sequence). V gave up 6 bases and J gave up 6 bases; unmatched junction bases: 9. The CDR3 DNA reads TGTGCCAGTAGCATCGGACAGGGAGTTCCTGAAGCTTTCTTT. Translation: CASSIGQGVPEAFF.

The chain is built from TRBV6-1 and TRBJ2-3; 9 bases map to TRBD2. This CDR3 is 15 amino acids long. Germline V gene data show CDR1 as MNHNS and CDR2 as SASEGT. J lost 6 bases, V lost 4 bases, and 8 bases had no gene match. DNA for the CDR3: TGTGCCAGCAGTGGATCGGCGGGAGGGCCTGATACGCAGTATTTT. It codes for CASSGSAGGPDTQYF.

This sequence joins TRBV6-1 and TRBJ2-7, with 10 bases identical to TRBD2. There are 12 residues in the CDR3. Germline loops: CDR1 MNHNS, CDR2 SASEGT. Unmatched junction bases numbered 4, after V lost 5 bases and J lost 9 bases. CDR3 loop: CASSTSGKTQYF. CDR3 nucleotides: TGTGCCAGCAGTACTAGCGGGAAGACGCAGTACTTC.

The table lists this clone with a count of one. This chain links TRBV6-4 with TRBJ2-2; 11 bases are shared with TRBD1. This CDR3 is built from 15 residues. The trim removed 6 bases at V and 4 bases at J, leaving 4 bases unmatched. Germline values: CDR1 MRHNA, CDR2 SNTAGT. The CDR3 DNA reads TGTGCCAGCAGCCCGGACAGGGGGCGCACCGGGGAGCTGTTTTTT. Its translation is CASSPDRGRTGELFF.

CDR3 coding DNA: TGTGCCAGCAGCCCCAGGGTACTAGCGGGAGGAGTCTCCTACGAGCAGTACTTC. Protein: CASSPRVLAGGVSYEQYF. V is TRBV7-6 and J is TRBJ2-7; 12 bases are a match to TRBD2. The CDR3 is made up of 18 amino acids. Looked up from germline, CDR1 is SGHVS and CDR2 is FNYEAQ. J lost 0 bases, V lost 5 bases, and 11 bases had no gene match.

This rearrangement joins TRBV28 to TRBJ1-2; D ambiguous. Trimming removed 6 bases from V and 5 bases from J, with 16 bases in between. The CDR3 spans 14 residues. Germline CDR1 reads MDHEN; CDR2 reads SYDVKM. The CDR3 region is CASSQHGGGYGYTF. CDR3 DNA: TGTGCCAGCAGCCAGCACGGAGGAGGATATGGCTACACCTTC.

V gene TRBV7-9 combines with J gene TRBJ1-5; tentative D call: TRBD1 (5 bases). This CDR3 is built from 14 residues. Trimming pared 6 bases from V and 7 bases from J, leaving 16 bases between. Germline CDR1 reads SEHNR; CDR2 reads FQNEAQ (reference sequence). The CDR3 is CASSSQGGDQPQHF. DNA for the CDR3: TGTGCCAGCAGTAGTCAGGGAGGCGACCAGCCCCAGCATTTT.

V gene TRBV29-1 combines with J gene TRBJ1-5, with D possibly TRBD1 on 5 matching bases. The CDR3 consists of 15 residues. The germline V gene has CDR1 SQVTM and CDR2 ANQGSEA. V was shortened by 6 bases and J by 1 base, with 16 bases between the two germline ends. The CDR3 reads CSVSFGAGSNQPQHF. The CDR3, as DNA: TGCAGCGTGTCGTTTGGGGCTGGGAGCAATCAGCCCCAGCATTTT.